Below, 32 T cell receptor beta chains from the same sample are listed, as sequenced in a study of cytomegalovirus exposure and HLA in healthy donors. The PCR made use of 60 Vbeta and 13 Jbeta primers. Sequencing used immunoSEQ multiplex PCR; TCRdb keeps in-frame clones, though not all of them. The profile shows about 130,000 clones, roughly 75% of them singletons. Material: PBMCs. Every receptor here comes from a man aged 30-40 years in good health and CMV-seropositive.

The chain recombines TRBV30 with TRBJ2-3; TRBD2 is a possible D gene (6 bases). This CDR3 spans 13 amino acids. V was trimmed by 3 bases and J by 4 bases, leaving 11 bases between them. Germline V gives CDR1 GTSNPN, CDR2 SVGIG (reference sequence). In DNA form, the CDR3 reads TGTGCCTGGAGGAAGGAGGGGTCAGATACGCAGTATTTT. This codes for CAWRKEGSDTQYF.

This sequence joins TRBV15 and TRBJ2-5; 8 nucleotides line up with TRBD2. The end of the DNA is better explained by TRBJ2-7, so the J call may be wrong. CDR3 length: 14 residues. The germline V gene encodes CDR1 LNHNV and CDR2 YYDKDF (reference sequence). The CDR3 reads CATRAAGAAYEQYF. CDR3 in DNA: TGTGCCACCAGAGCAGCGGGAGCCGCCTACGAGCAGTACTTC.

This chain uses TRBV28 with TRBJ2-7; D is unclear. This CDR3 is built from 11 residues. Germline CDR1 MDHEN, CDR2 SYDVKM. Trimming took off 6 bases at V and 4 bases at J, with 7 bases between the two ends. CDR3 DNA: TGTGCCAGCAGCCCTGCGTACGAGCAGTACTTC. Its translation is CASSPAYEQYF.

The V gene is TRBV7-8, the J gene TRBJ2-7; the match to TRBD2 covers 9 bases. Germline V CDR1 and CDR2: SGHVS, FQNEAQ. This CDR3 spans 18 amino acids. After removal of 3 bases from V and 4 bases from J, the junction contained 16 bases not matched to a gene. The CDR3 reads CASSFLDYLASGIYEQYF. As DNA, the CDR3 is TGTGCCAGCAGCTTCCTCGATTACTTGGCTAGCGGGATTTACGAGCAGTACTTC. Together with reference TRBV7-8 and TRBJ2-7, the CDR3 gives the full variable domain: GAGVSQSPRYKVAKRGQDVALRCDPISGHVSLFWYQQALGQGPEFLTYFQNEAQLDKSGLPSDRFFAERPEGSVSTLKIQRTQQEDSAVYLCASSFLDYLASGIYEQYFGPGTRLTVT.

The chain recombines TRBV2 with TRBJ1-1; 9 nucleotides match TRBD1. Germline V gives CDR1 SNHLY, CDR2 FYNNEI. The J segment lost 1 base and the V segment lost 7 bases, leaving 13 bases of the junction unmatched. This CDR3 spans 17 amino acids. This CDR3 reads CASIGRGGGQGNTEAFF. CDR3 nucleotide sequence: TGTGCCAGCATTGGCAGGGGCGGGGGACAGGGGAACACTGAAGCTTTCTTT.

The chain employs TRBV4-3 and TRBJ2-1; 10 nucleotides line up with TRBD2. Germline CDR1 LGHNA, CDR2 YSLEER. V was clipped by 1 base and J by 2 bases; unmatched bases: 8. This CDR3 is 18 amino acids long. DNA of the CDR3: TGCGCCAGCAGCCAAGTCATAGCGGGAGGCGGACCCTACAATGAGCAGTTCTTC. It translates to CASSQVIAGGGPYNEQFF.

The chain uses TRBV2 and TRBJ1-3; TRBD1 matches 7 bases. V shed 8 bases, J shed 0 bases, and the junction held 4 bases outside the gene matches. This CDR3 region has 14 residues. Germline assignment: CDR1 SNHLY and CDR2 FYNNEI. CDR3 in DNA: TGTGCCAGCGCTGGACAGGTCTCTGGAAACACCATATATTTT. Its translation is CASAGQVSGNTIYF.

The chain is built from TRBV5-1 and TRBJ2-4, with D perhaps matching TRBD2 (5 bases). The CDR3 is 14 residues long. V was trimmed by 1 base and J by 5 bases, leaving 10 bases between them. Germline values: CDR1 SGHRS, CDR2 YFSETQ. The CDR3 region is CASSLISAENIQYF. As DNA, the CDR3 is TGCGCCAGCAGCTTGATTAGCGCCGAAAACATTCAGTACTTC.

The genes are TRBV19 and TRBJ2-7; tentatively, D is TRBD2 (6 bases). The V gene lost 5 bases and the J gene lost 1 base, with 21 bases spanning the gap. The germline V gene encodes CDR1 LNHDA and CDR2 SQIVND (reference sequence). This CDR3 has 17 residues. CDR3 residues: CASSSAGGPSSSYEQYF. CDR3 nucleotide sequence: TGTGCCAGTAGTTCCGCCGGGGGACCGTCTTCTTCCTACGAGCAGTACTTC. Based on the CDR3 plus reference TRBV19 and TRBJ2-7, the full variable domain is DGGITQSPKYLFRKEGQNVTLSCEQNLNHDAMYWYRQDPGQGLRLIYYSQIVNDFQKGDIAEGYSVSREKKESFPLTVTSAQKNPTAFYLCASSSAGGPSSSYEQYFGPGTRLTVT.

The chain recombines TRBV7-8 with TRBJ2-7, with D perhaps matching TRBD1 (6 bases). Germline V gene lookup returns CDR1 SGHVS and CDR2 FQNEAQ. The germline V and J ends were trimmed by 2 bases and 1 base, with 12 bases remaining between them. The CDR3 loop spans 15 amino acids. CDR3 nucleotides: TGTGCCAGCAGCTTATATACAGGGAGTTCCTACGAGCAGTACTTC. Translation: CASSLYTGSSYEQYF.

The V and J genes are TRBV11-2 and TRBJ1-4; 9 bases align to TRBD1. This CDR3 region has 16 residues. V was pared by 5 bases and J by 8 bases, with 12 bases of the junction left unmatched. Looked up from germline, CDR1 is SGHAT and CDR2 is FQNNGV. The CDR3 protein is CASSVNPGQGGEKLFF. CDR3 nucleotide sequence: TGTGCCAGCAGCGTTAATCCGGGACAGGGAGGGGAAAAACTGTTTTTT.

This chain joins TRBV5-6 and TRBJ2-7, with 8 bases lining up with TRBD1. V lost 9 bases to trimming and J lost 5 bases; unmatched junction nucleotides: 7. Looked up from germline, CDR1 is SGHDT and CDR2 is YYEEEE. The CDR3 loop spans 12 amino acids. The CDR3: CANRTGRDEQYF. The CDR3 DNA reads TGTGCCAACAGGACAGGGAGAGACGAGCAGTACTTC.

This chain uses TRBV28 with TRBJ2-5; 8 nucleotides match TRBD2. The J call is uncertain, as TRBJ2-7 better fits the DNA end. Per the germline V gene, CDR1 is MDHEN and CDR2 is SYDVKM. This CDR3 spans 16 amino acids. CDR3 protein: CASSPGTSPAVGEQYF. The CDR3 DNA is TGTGCCAGCAGTCCGGGGACTAGTCCCGCGGTGGGCGAGCAGTACTTC.

This chain links TRBV27 with TRBJ2-1; no definite D call. There are 14 residues in the CDR3. V lost 4 bases to trimming and J lost 0 bases, with 7 bases between them. CDR1 is MNHEY and CDR2 is SMNVEV in the germline V gene (reference sequence). The CDR3 here is CASSSRSSYNEQFF. The CDR3 DNA sequence: TGTGCCAGCAGTTCTCGCAGCTCCTACAATGAGCAGTTCTTC.

The J gene is TRBJ2-7, the V gene TRBV11-2; 10 nucleotides line up with TRBD2. Trimming removed 2 bases from V and 4 bases from J; junction bases left unmatched: 11. In germline, CDR1 is SGHAT, CDR2 FQNNGV. This CDR3 has 17 amino acids. In nucleotides, the CDR3 is TGTGCCAGCAGCTTAAAAGGGCTAGCGGGAGATTCTTACGAGCAGTACTTC. Its protein product is CASSLKGLAGDSYEQYF.

This clone has a single count. The gene calls are TRBV15 and TRBJ2-7; TRBD1 might be the D (6 bases). Per the germline V gene, CDR1 is LNHNV and CDR2 is YYDKDF (reference sequence). The CDR3 length is 14 residues. V was shortened by 1 base and J by 2 bases, with 9 bases between the two germline ends. The CDR3 region is CATSRARGPYEQYF. The DNA for the CDR3 is TGTGCCACCAGCAGAGCCAGGGGCCCCTACGAGCAGTACTTC.

J is TRBJ2-3 and V is TRBV11-2; TRBD2 might be the D (6 bases). Trimming left V 1 base short and J 3 bases short, with 11 bases between. Germline CDR1 SGHAT, CDR2 FQNNGV. The CDR3 runs 15 residues. Here the CDR3 reads CASSLAGVVTDTQYF. The CDR3 region has the DNA TGTGCCAGCAGCTTAGCGGGAGTCGTAACAGATACGCAGTATTTT.

The rearrangement uses TRBV9 and TRBJ2-7; 7 bases align to TRBD1. From germline, CDR1 is SGDLS and CDR2 YYNGEE. CDR3 size: 14 residues. J gave up 6 bases and V 4 bases, and 10 bases lay outside the gene matches. CDR3 nucleotide sequence: TGTGCCAGCAGCCCGCCGGGACAGTACTCCGAGCAGTACTTC. Protein: CASSPPGQYSEQYF.

This chain connects TRBV28 to TRBJ2-7, with 8 nucleotides matching TRBD1. V lost 8 bases, J lost 0 bases, and 15 bases stayed unmatched. CDR1 and CDR2 (germline): MDHEN, SYDVKM. The CDR3 sequence is 17 residues long. CDR3 in DNA: TGTGCCAGCCATGCGGCAGGGGGCCAACCTAGCTCCTACGAGCAGTACTTC. This gives the protein CASHAAGGQPSSYEQYF.

This clone was seen only a few times. V gene TRBV27 combines with J gene TRBJ2-7, with a possible D match to TRBD2 (7 bases). Germline V lookup: CDR1 MNHEY, CDR2 SMNVEV (reference sequence). The CDR3 is 17 amino acids. The V end was cut by 3 bases, the J end by 3 bases, with 21 bases between. CDR3 loop: CASSLGRGAGDGYEQYF. Here the CDR3 DNA reads TGTGCCAGCAGTTTGGGTAGGGGGGCGGGAGACGGCTACGAGCAGTACTTC.

The chain combines TRBV30 with TRBJ1-2; 8 positions agree with TRBD1. Germline lookup yields CDR1 GTSNPN and CDR2 SVGIG (reference sequence). CDR3 size: 13 residues. The J segment lost 2 bases and the V segment lost 4 bases, leaving 3 bases of the junction unmatched. Here the CDR3 reads CAWKGQENYGYTF. The CDR3 DNA reads as TGTGCCTGGAAGGGACAGGAGAACTATGGCTACACCTTC.

This clone was counted between two and nine times. The chain uses TRBV2 and TRBJ2-3; no reliable D call. Germline CDR1 reads SNHLY; CDR2 reads FYNNEI. V shed 6 bases and J shed 0 bases, with 13 bases lying between them. The CDR3 has 15 residues. CDR3 protein: CASSPRGPSTDTQYF. CDR3 bases: TGTGCCAGCAGCCCTCGAGGTCCTAGCACAGATACGCAGTATTTT.

The V gene is TRBV6-1, the J gene TRBJ2-2, with D unclear. This CDR3 is built from 16 residues. Germline V lookup: CDR1 MNHNS, CDR2 SASEGT. Trimming cost V 0 bases and J 2 bases, with 10 bases left between them. The CDR3 loop reads CASSEARLKNTGELFF. The CDR3 coding sequence is TGTGCCAGCAGTGAAGCGCGGCTAAAAAACACCGGGGAGCTGTTTTTT.

This clone was counted only a few times. The chain is built from TRBV4-1 and TRBJ1-1; the match to TRBD1 covers 7 bases. There are 15 residues in the CDR3. Losses at the gene ends were 4 bases for V and 6 bases for J; bases not matched to a gene: 11. The germline gives CDR1 MGHRA, CDR2 YSYEKL. The CDR3 loop is CASSPADRLSAEAFF. In nucleotides, the CDR3 is TGCGCCAGCAGCCCGGCGGACAGGCTAAGCGCTGAAGCTTTCTTT.

CDR3 nucleotides: TGTGCCAGCAGACCCCATGAGGCTAGCGGCTACGAGCAGTACTTC. This sequence encodes CASRPHEASGYEQYF. The rearrangement links TRBV6-5 to TRBJ2-7; 7 nucleotides line up with TRBD2. CDR3 length: 15 amino acids. J was trimmed by 3 bases and V by 6 bases; bases with no gene match: 11. Germline CDR1 reads MNHEY; CDR2 reads SVGAGI.

This chain connects TRBV21-1 to TRBJ2-5; the DNA was not used to check the table's D call, TRBD2. TRBV21-1 is listed as a pseudogene. This CDR3 has 14 amino acids. The CDR3 loop reads CASSKGWGGRVRHF. CDR3 in DNA: TGTGCCAGCAGCAAAGGATGGGGCGGGAGGGTTAGGCACTTC.

The chain recombines TRBV9 with TRBJ2-7; no clear D. The CDR3 length is 12 residues. V was clipped by 1 base and J by 5 bases, with 7 bases between them. Per the germline V gene, CDR1 is SGDLS and CDR2 is YYNGEE. CDR3 sequence reads: CASSVQENEQYF. The CDR3 DNA follows: TGTGCCAGCAGCGTACAGGAAAACGAGCAGTACTTC.

J is TRBJ1-1 and V is TRBV27; tentative D call: TRBD1 (6 bases). The CDR3 is made up of 15 amino acids. Germline V gene data show CDR1 as MNHEY and CDR2 as SMNVEV (reference sequence). The V and J ends lost 1 base and 0 bases respectively, with 9 bases between them. The CDR3 nucleotides are TGTGCCAGCAGTTTATTGAGGGGGATGAACACTGAAGCTTTCTTT. It codes for CASSLLRGMNTEAFF.

The rearrangement joins TRBV5-5 to TRBJ2-5, with D possibly matching TRBD1 (6 bases). CDR1 and CDR2 from the germline V gene are SGHKS and YYEKEE (reference sequence). Trimming removed 4 bases from V and 2 bases from J, with 18 bases in between. The CDR3 contains 16 residues. The DNA for the CDR3 is TGTGCCAGCAGCCACAGGGTCGTCGAGGTGCAAGAGACCCAGTACTTC. Protein sequence: CASSHRVVEVQETQYF.

The V gene is TRBV6-5, the J gene TRBJ2-2; TRBD1 agrees at 9 bases. The junction had 2 bases not matched to a gene; V was cut back by 6 bases and J by 3 bases. Per the germline V gene, CDR1 is MNHEY and CDR2 is SVGAGI. This CDR3 is built from 14 residues. CDR3 loop: CASRRQGDTGELFF. DNA of the CDR3: TGTGCCAGCAGAAGACAGGGGGACACCGGGGAGCTGTTTTTT.

The V and J genes are TRBV29-1 and TRBJ2-3, with D perhaps matching TRBD1 (7 bases). The CDR3 sequence is 14 residues long. Germline-derived CDR1 and CDR2 are SQVTM and ANQGSEA. V was shortened by 4 bases and J by 2 bases, with 13 bases between the two germline ends. CDR3 nucleotides: TGCAGCGTTGCTCCAGGGGGGAACACAGATACGCAGTATTTT. This gives the protein CSVAPGGNTDTQYF.

The V and J genes are TRBV19 and TRBJ1-5; 8 nucleotides line up with TRBD1. This CDR3 has 15 amino acids. The trim removed 7 bases at V and 5 bases at J, leaving 10 bases unmatched. Germline lookup yields CDR1 LNHDA and CDR2 SQIVND (reference sequence). CDR3 region: CASNLGQGSDQPQHF. CDR3 nucleotide sequence: TGTGCCAGTAATCTCGGACAGGGATCGGATCAGCCCCAGCATTTT. The full variable domain, with the rest looked up from reference TRBV19 and TRBJ1-5, is DGGITQSPKYLFRKEGQNVTLSCEQNLNHDAMYWYRQDPGQGLRLIYYSQIVNDFQKGDIAEGYSVSREKKESFPLTVTSAQKNPTAFYLCASNLGQGSDQPQHFGDGTRLSIL.